This entry describes one T cell receptor beta chain. Its antigen remains unidentified. The sample comes from a study of cytomegalovirus exposure and HLA in healthy donors. PCR amplification relied on 60 Vbeta primers (plus 13 Jbeta primers). Authors' methods: Unique TCR beta chains totaled roughly 80 million in a later count, with 8.5 million to 12 million of them shared. Profiled with immunoSEQ multiplex PCR; TCRdb holds only in-frame clones, not every one. V and J calls and clone size are given by that table; D and trimming were obtained from the DNA. This repertoire includes roughly 53,000 clones. Whole-study results and caveats: Later work associated roughly 17,000 TCR beta sequences with HLA alleles at 0.05 false discovery rate. A later analysis by the authors found several of the most significant clusters apparently linked to common viral pathogens. Association of a missense DCLRE1C variant with TCR beta V- and J-gene trimming was reported in a later analysis.

The source material was PBMCs. The TCR sequence derives from a female donor in good health and CMV-seronegative.

The CDR3 spells CASSSRPDLGPVTQYF. The CDR3 region has the DNA TGTGCCAGCAGTTCTAGGCCCGACCTCGGCCCTGTGACCCAGTACTTC. The chain recombines TRBV27 with TRBJ2-5, with unresolved D. This CDR3 contains 16 residues. The V and J ends lost 4 bases and 7 bases respectively, with 22 bases between them. The germline V gene encodes CDR1 MNHEY and CDR2 SMNVEV (reference sequence).